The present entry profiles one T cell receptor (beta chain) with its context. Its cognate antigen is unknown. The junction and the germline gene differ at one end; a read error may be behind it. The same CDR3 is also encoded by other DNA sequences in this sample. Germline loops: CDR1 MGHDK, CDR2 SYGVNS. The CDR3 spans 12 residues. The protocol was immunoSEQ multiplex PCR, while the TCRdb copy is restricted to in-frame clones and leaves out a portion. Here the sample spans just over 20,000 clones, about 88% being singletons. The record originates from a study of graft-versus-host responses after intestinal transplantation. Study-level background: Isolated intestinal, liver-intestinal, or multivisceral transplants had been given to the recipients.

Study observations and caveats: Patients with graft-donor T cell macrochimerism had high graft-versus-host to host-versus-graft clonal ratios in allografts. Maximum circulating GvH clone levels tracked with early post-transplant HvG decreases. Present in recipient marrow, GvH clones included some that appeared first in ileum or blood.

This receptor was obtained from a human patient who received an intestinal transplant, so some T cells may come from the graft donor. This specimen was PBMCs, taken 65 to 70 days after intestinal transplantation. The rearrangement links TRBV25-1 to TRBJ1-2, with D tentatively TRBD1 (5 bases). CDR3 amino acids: CASSVTEYGYTF. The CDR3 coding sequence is TGTGCCAGCAGTGTGACAGAATATGGCTACACCTTT.